One and the same sample provided the 19 T cell receptor beta chains below, sequenced in a study of blood T cell repertoires in COVID-19. Assay used: immunoSEQ multiplex PCR; TCRdb lists only in-frame clones, some missing. The sample shows approximately 180,000 clones, more than 70% of them seen only once. The sequencing input was PBMCs or T cells enriched from blood (not recorded which). The receptors here all came from a man aged 35 to 55 who had recovered from COVID-19.

The genes are TRBV11-3 and TRBJ2-3; D is uncertain. Deletions cut 5 bases from V and 0 bases from J, with 9 bases between. Germline CDR1 SGHNT, CDR2 YENEEA. CDR3 length: 14 amino acids. This CDR3 reads CASSVRLSTDTQYF. For the CDR3, the DNA is TGTGCCAGCAGCGTGAGGCTTAGCACAGATACGCAGTATTTT.

This chain links TRBV28 with TRBJ2-7; a weak D match, TRBD1 (5 bases). The CDR3 consists of 14 residues. The ends were cut back, 3 bases at V and 1 base at J, with 10 bases in the middle. Germline V lookup: CDR1 MDHEN, CDR2 SYDVKM. CDR3 protein: CASSFWGFSYEQYF. CDR3 DNA sequence: TGTGCCAGCAGTTTTTGGGGCTTTTCCTACGAGCAGTACTTC.

The rearrangement joins TRBV6-5 to TRBJ2-7, with D tentatively TRBD1 (6 bases). The CDR3 runs to 15 residues. The germline V gene has CDR1 MNHEY and CDR2 SVGAGI. Between the trimmed V and J ends, which lost 7 bases and 2 bases, there was a span of 18 bases. Here the CDR3 reads CASMASLTGTYEQYF. Here the CDR3 DNA reads TGTGCCAGCATGGCCTCCCTAACAGGGACCTACGAGCAGTACTTC.

The chain is built from TRBV5-6 and TRBJ2-7; the D is unclear. Germline V gives CDR1 SGHDT, CDR2 YYEEEE. Trimming took off 1 base at V and 1 base at J, with 6 bases between the two ends. The CDR3 covers 13 residues. CDR3 nucleotides: TGTGCCAGCAGCTTGCCCGAGTCCTACGAGCAGTACTTC. Its protein is CASSLPESYEQYF.

This clone was seen at least ten times. The chain joins TRBV5-5 to TRBJ2-7, with 12 positions matching TRBD2. The CDR3 consists of 16 residues. Germline CDR1 reads SGHKS; CDR2 reads YYEKEE (reference sequence). The ends lost 0 bases at V and 3 bases at J; junction bases unmatched: 4. The CDR3 nucleotides are TGTGCCAGCAGCTTGGACCCTAGCGGGAGGGTCTACGAGCAGTACTTC. Translation: CASSLDPSGRVYEQYF.

This clone was found a few times. The chain carries TRBV24-1 and TRBJ1-4; possible D gene TRBD1, 6 bases. Trimming stripped 6 bases from V and 4 bases from J, with 8 bases between. The germline CDR1 and CDR2 sequences are KGHDR and SFDVKD. The CDR3 spans 13 residues. The CDR3 is CATSTGINEKLFF. The CDR3 DNA follows: TGTGCCACCAGTACAGGGATTAATGAAAAACTGTTTTTT.

The V and J genes are TRBV24-1 and TRBJ1-1; 8 bases map to TRBD1. The V segment lost 6 bases and the J segment 6 bases; nucleotides outside the gene matches: 2. CDR3 size: 12 residues. In germline, CDR1 is KGHDR, CDR2 SFDVKD. The CDR3 spells CATSLTGAEAFF. In DNA, the CDR3 is TGTGCCACCAGTCTGACAGGGGCTGAAGCTTTCTTT.

The J gene is TRBJ1-1, the V gene TRBV14, with D unclear. The CDR3 is made up of 13 amino acids. V was cut by 0 bases and J by 5 bases, with 7 bases left in between. Germline values: CDR1 SGHDN, CDR2 FVKESK. CDR3 sequence: CASSQEWRTEAFF. Here the CDR3 DNA reads TGTGCCAGCAGCCAAGAATGGAGGACTGAAGCTTTCTTT. The variable domain in full, with the rest retrieved from reference TRBV14 and TRBJ1-1, is EAGVTQFPSHSVIEKGQTVTLRCDPISGHDNLYWYRRVMGKEIKFLLHFVKESKQDESGMPNNRFLAERTGGTYSTLKVQPAELEDSGVYFCASSQEWRTEAFFGQGTRLTVV.

J is TRBJ2-5 and V is TRBV5-8; perhaps TRBD1 as D (5 bases). The CDR3 loop spans 12 amino acids. CDR1 SGHTS and CDR2 YDEGEE come from the germline V gene. Trimming cost V 1 base and J 5 bases, with 6 bases left between them. This chain's CDR3 is CASSLSGETQYF. CDR3 nucleotide sequence: TGTGCCAGCAGCTTGTCAGGGGAGACCCAGTACTTC.

V and J are TRBV19 and TRBJ2-3; D is unclear. This CDR3 has 12 residues. V dropped 5 bases and J dropped 6 bases, with 9 bases sitting between them. The germline V gene has CDR1 LNHDA and CDR2 SQIVND (reference sequence). The CDR3 is CASSPTRDTQYF. DNA for the CDR3: TGTGCCAGTAGTCCCACCAGGGATACGCAGTATTTT.

The genes are TRBV6-5 and TRBJ1-4; tentatively, D is TRBD1 (5 bases). The CDR3 length is 16 residues. V was clipped by 0 bases and J by 7 bases, with 15 bases between them. Per the germline V gene, CDR1 is MNHEY and CDR2 is SVGAGI. CDR3 coding DNA: TGTGCCAGCAGTTACTCGGGACTCCTTGGGGGTGAAAAACTGTTTTTT. Encoded protein: CASSYSGLLGGEKLFF.

The rearrangement joins TRBV18 to TRBJ1-3, with TRBD1 as a possible D gene (5 bases). Deletions cut 1 base from V and 0 bases from J, with 13 bases between. CDR3 size: 17 residues. CDR1 and CDR2 from the germline V gene are KGHSH and LQKENI. As DNA, the CDR3 is TGTGCCAGCTCACCACTAGGACAAATTTACTCTGGAAACACCATATATTTT. This encodes CASSPLGQIYSGNTIYF.

This clone came up a few times. The chain links TRBV11-1 to TRBJ2-1; a weak D match, TRBD1 (6 bases). This CDR3 contains 13 residues. V gave up 5 bases and J gave up 12 bases, with 17 bases separating them. Germline V gene lookup returns CDR1 SGHAT and CDR2 FQDESV (reference sequence). CDR3 nucleotide sequence: TGTGCCAGCAGCCCCCCCACAGGGACACTGCAGTTCTTC. Its protein product is CASSPPTGTLQFF.

The chain employs TRBV28 and TRBJ1-1; D ambiguous. The CDR3 extends over 12 amino acids. Trimming removed 7 bases at V and 3 bases at J, with 9 bases between. Germline CDR1 is MDHEN and CDR2 is SYDVKM. CDR3 coding DNA: TGTGCCAGCACCATCCGGGACACTGAAGCTTTCTTT. This sequence encodes CASTIRDTEAFF.

Regarding this clone: Because the CDR3's place on the DNA is in doubt, the DNA is left out and the CDR3 is given as listed by TCRdb. This sequence joins TRBV7-3 and TRBJ2-3; the listed D gene, TRBD1, was not tested against the DNA. Termini included, the CDR3 measures 15 amino acids. Germline V gene sequence: CDR1 SGHTA, CDR2 FQGTGA. This CDR3 is CASSFGPGSTDTQYF.

This chain connects TRBV18 to TRBJ2-2, with D tentatively TRBD2 (7 bases). The CDR3 length is 16 residues. Germline values: CDR1 KGHSH, CDR2 LQKENI. V dropped 4 bases and J dropped 2 bases, with 14 bases sitting between them. CDR3 in DNA: TGTGCCAGCTCACGAGACGGGGGGACAAACACCGGGGAGCTGTTTTTT. This sequence encodes CASSRDGGTNTGELFF. Filled out from reference TRBV18 and TRBJ2-2, the complete variable domain reads NAGVMQNPRHLVRRRGQEARLRCSPMKGHSHVYWYRQLPEEGLKFMVYLQKENIIDESGMPKERFSAEFPKEGPSILRIQQVVRGDSAAYFCASSRDGGTNTGELFFGEGSRLTVL.

This chain links TRBV3-1 (or the pseudogene TRBV3-2) with TRBJ1-4; 7 positions agree with TRBD1. The CDR3 has 16 amino acids. Germline assignment: CDR1 LGHDT and CDR2 YNNKEL (reference sequence). V was pared by 4 bases and J by 5 bases, with 10 bases of the junction left unmatched. The CDR3 sequence: CASSPIGGRGNEKLFF. CDR3 bases: TGTGCCAGCAGCCCTATAGGGGGCAGGGGAAATGAAAAACTGTTTTTT.

This rearrangement joins TRBV24-1 to TRBJ2-1; 7 bases match TRBD1. V shed 3 bases and J 3 bases; nucleotides not matched to a gene: 7. The CDR3 sequence is 16 residues long. Looked up from germline, CDR1 is KGHDR and CDR2 is SFDVKD. The CDR3 nucleotides are TGTGCCACCAGTGATCCCTCCGGGACAGACTACAATGAGCAGTTCTTC. It encodes CATSDPSGTDYNEQFF.

The rearrangement links TRBV25-1 to TRBJ2-7, with 8 bases matching TRBD2. This CDR3 comprises 15 residues. V gave up 4 bases and J gave up 0 bases; unmatched junction bases: 5. Germline CDR1 and CDR2: MGHDK and SYGVNS. This CDR3 is CASSASGPSSYEQYF. In nucleotides, the CDR3 is TGTGCCAGCAGTGCTAGCGGGCCTAGCTCCTACGAGCAGTACTTC.